One sample yielded the 32 T cell receptor beta chains listed below, sequenced in a study of cytomegalovirus exposure and HLA in healthy donors. Vbeta (60) and Jbeta (13) primers were used in the PCR. TCRdb's table, derived via immunoSEQ multiplex PCR, lists solely in-frame clones and lacks some. The table includes about 260,000 clones, around four fifths detected once. Sequencing used PBMCs. These TCRs come from a woman in her thirties or forties in good health and CMV-seropositive.

There are a few counts of this clone. J is TRBJ1-1 and V is TRBV18, with a tentative D call TRBD1 (6 bases). This CDR3 comprises 13 residues. V was cut by 3 bases and J by 6 bases, with 11 bases left in between. CDR1 and CDR2 from the germline V gene are KGHSH and LQKENI. In DNA, the CDR3 is TGTGCCAGCTCACCTCAACAGGGACCTGAAGCTTTCTTT. Protein product: CASSPQQGPEAFF. Drawing the rest from reference TRBV18 and TRBJ1-1, the complete variable domain is NAGVMQNPRHLVRRRGQEARLRCSPMKGHSHVYWYRQLPEEGLKFMVYLQKENIIDESGMPKERFSAEFPKEGPSILRIQQVVRGDSAAYFCASSPQQGPEAFFGQGTRLTVV.

The V call is TRBV5-8, the J call TRBJ2-7; TRBD2 agrees at 13 bases. V trimming: 4 bases; J trimming: 12 bases; junction bases outside the gene matches: 7. The CDR3 loop spans 13 amino acids. Germline loops: CDR1 SGHTS, CDR2 YDEGEE. The CDR3 here is CASSPGLAGVVYF. CDR3 in DNA: TGTGCCAGCAGCCCCGGACTAGCGGGAGTTGTGTACTTC.

The chain employs TRBV2 and TRBJ1-4; possible D gene TRBD1, 6 bases. The V gene's germline CDR1 is SNHLY and CDR2 FYNNEI. The CDR3 is 15 residues long. Trimming took off 4 bases at V and 7 bases at J, with 16 bases between the two ends. The CDR3 DNA reads TGTGCCAGCAGTGCCCACAGGGTTGGGGCTGAAAAACTGTTTTTT. Amino acids: CASSAHRVGAEKLFF.

The CDR3 reads CASRKYKYQGANSYEQYF. The CDR3 DNA reads as TGTGCCAGCAGGAAATACAAGTACCAGGGGGCCAACTCCTACGAGCAGTACTTC. This chain joins TRBV27 and TRBJ2-5; TRBD1 matches at 8 bases. The tail of the sequence fits TRBJ2-7 better, so the J call may be wrong. From germline, CDR1 is MNHEY and CDR2 SMNVEV (reference sequence). This CDR3 has 18 residues.

The rearrangement joins TRBV4-2 to TRBJ1-2; the D gene is possibly TRBD1 (6 bases). Trimming left V 1 base short and J 7 bases short, with 13 bases between. Germline V gene data show CDR1 as LGHNA and CDR2 as YNFKEQ. The CDR3 totals 14 residues. For the CDR3, the DNA is TGTGCCAGCAGCCAAGTAGGGGGTTTGGGTGGCTACACCTTC. Amino acids: CASSQVGGLGGYTF.

This clone occurred once. This sequence joins TRBV5-6 and TRBJ1-2; D gene unclear. V shed 2 bases and J shed 10 bases, with 12 bases lying between them. In germline, CDR1 is SGHDT, CDR2 YYEEEE. The CDR3 is made up of 12 amino acids. The CDR3 is CASSFFTMDYTF. The CDR3 DNA is TGTGCCAGCAGCTTTTTTACTATGGACTACACCTTC.

This rearrangement joins TRBV11-2 to TRBJ2-3, with D maybe TRBD2 (5 bases). The length of the CDR3 is 15 residues. V dropped 1 base and J dropped 2 bases, with 10 bases sitting between them. CDR1 and CDR2 from the germline V gene are SGHAT and FQNNGV. CDR3 protein: CASSLVASLTDTQYF. CDR3 nucleotides: TGTGCCAGCAGCTTAGTAGCGTCGCTCACAGATACGCAGTATTTT.

This chain uses TRBV5-1 with TRBJ1-1; no clear D gene. The V end was cut by 0 bases, the J end by 0 bases, with 9 bases between. This CDR3 is built from 15 residues. Per germline, CDR1 SGHRS and CDR2 YFSETQ. The CDR3 is CASSLVGGVNTEAFF. DNA for the CDR3: TGCGCCAGCAGCTTGGTAGGCGGTGTGAACACTGAAGCTTTCTTT.

The V and J genes are TRBV7-2 and TRBJ2-5; 9 nucleotides match TRBD1. From germline, CDR1 is SGHTA and CDR2 FQGNSA. The CDR3 totals 15 residues. The ends lost 5 bases at V and 4 bases at J; junction bases unmatched: 8. The CDR3 nucleotides are TGTGCCAGCAGCCCATTCGGACAGGGGACAGAGACCCAGTACTTC. Residues: CASSPFGQGTETQYF.

The V gene is TRBV6-5, the J gene TRBJ1-1; 11 nucleotides match TRBD1. The germline V gene has CDR1 MNHEY and CDR2 SVGAGI. CDR3 length equals 14 residues. V trimming: 6 bases; J trimming: 8 bases; junction bases outside the gene matches: 8. CDR3 DNA sequence: TGTGCCAGCAGGCGGACAGGGGGCGGGGGAGAAGCTTTCTTT. Residues: CASRRTGGGGEAFF.

The chain recombines TRBV18 with TRBJ2-2, with D possibly TRBD1 on 6 matching bases. CDR1 KGHSH and CDR2 LQKENI come from the germline V gene. The CDR3 is made up of 15 amino acids. The ends were cut back, 2 bases at V and 5 bases at J, with 12 bases in the middle. In DNA, the CDR3 is TGTGCCAGCTCACCAGTCCAGGGGAAAACCGGGGAGCTGTTTTTT. It specifies CASSPVQGKTGELFF.

The rearrangement links TRBV21-1 to TRBJ2-1; the DNA was not compared with TRBD2, the D call given in the table. TRBV21-1 is noted as a pseudogene. The CDR3 spans 13 residues. CDR3 protein: CASSGLAGDEQFF. The CDR3 bases are TGTGCCAGCAGCGGACTAGCGGGAGATGAGCAGTTCTTC.

This clone turned up a few times. The V call is TRBV7-6, the J call TRBJ2-7; no reliable D call. Germline CDR1 and CDR2: SGHVS and FNYEAQ. The CDR3 is made up of 16 amino acids. V shed 5 bases and J shed 0 bases, with 17 bases lying between them. The CDR3 loop reads CASSPSRSTGSYEQYF. The CDR3 nucleotides read TGTGCCAGCAGCCCTTCCCGGTCTACGGGCTCCTACGAGCAGTACTTC.

This clone was seen once. The sample carries other DNA sequences with the same CDR3. The CDR3 coding sequence is TGTGCCAGCAGTTACGGGGGCCTAGCGGGAGGGGATGAGCAGTTCTTC. Protein sequence: CASSYGGLAGGDEQFF. The chain recombines TRBV6-5 with TRBJ2-1; the match to TRBD2 covers 12 bases. V lost 2 bases to trimming and J lost 8 bases; unmatched junction nucleotides: 7. Germline V lookup: CDR1 MNHEY, CDR2 SVGAGI. This CDR3 region has 16 residues.

The V and J genes are TRBV7-2 and TRBJ2-3; 8 bases fit TRBD1. J was trimmed by 14 bases and V by 5 bases; bases with no gene match: 9. The germline V gene has CDR1 SGHTA and CDR2 FQGNSA. CDR3 length: 12 residues. The CDR3 loop is CASSPHQGAPYF. DNA of the CDR3: TGTGCCAGCAGCCCCCATCAGGGGGCCCCGTATTTT.

The genes are TRBV28 and TRBJ1-3; 8 bases are shared with TRBD1. CDR1 MDHEN and CDR2 SYDVKM come from the germline V gene. The CDR3 extends over 16 amino acids. After removal of 2 bases from V and 4 bases from J, the junction contained 7 bases not matched to a gene. This CDR3 reads CASSLPTGGFGNTIYF. The CDR3, as DNA: TGTGCCAGCAGTTTACCCACAGGGGGTTTCGGAAACACCATATATTTT. The complete variable domain, with remaining parts taken from reference TRBV28 and TRBJ1-3, reads DVKVTQSSRYLVKRTGEKVFLECVQDMDHENMFWYRQDPGLGLRLIYFSYDVKMKEKGDIPEGYSVSREKKERFSLILESASTNQTSMYLCASSLPTGGFGNTIYFGEGSWLTVV.

The table lists this clone with a few counts. V and J are TRBV7-2 and TRBJ2-1, with 9 bases identical to TRBD2. The germline CDR1 and CDR2 sequences are SGHTA and FQGNSA. J lost 8 bases, V lost 5 bases, and 13 bases had no gene match. CDR3 size: 16 residues. CDR3 sequence (DNA): TGTGCCAGCAGCCCCGGGGGGGGTAGCGGGAGAGATGAGCAGTTCTTC. The encoded protein is CASSPGGGSGRDEQFF.

About this clone: The junction differs from germline at one of its ends, possibly a read error. This chain uses TRBV7-2 with TRBJ2-2; D perhaps matches TRBD1 (6 bases). Germline CDR1 is SGHTA and CDR2 is FQGNSA. This CDR3 has 16 residues. The CDR3 here is CASSLDRMANTGELFF. The CDR3 DNA is TGTGCCAGCAGTTTAGACAGGATGGCGAACACCGGGGAGCTGTTTTTT.

CDR3 protein: CASSYSLGGGYTF. The CDR3 nucleotides are TGTGCCAGCAGTTACTCGCTAGGGGGCGGCTACACCTTC. V is TRBV6-5 and J is TRBJ1-2; TRBD1 matches at 7 bases. Germline CDR1 is MNHEY and CDR2 is SVGAGI. The trim removed 0 bases at V and 8 bases at J, leaving 3 bases unmatched. This CDR3 contains 13 residues.

The genes are TRBV27 and TRBJ1-2, with 8 bases that match TRBD1. Germline V gives CDR1 MNHEY, CDR2 SMNVEV (reference sequence). V shed 6 bases and J 2 bases; nucleotides not matched to a gene: 2. The CDR3 loop spans 13 amino acids. CDR3 residues: CASSRQGNYGYTF. CDR3 bases: TGTGCCAGCAGCCGACAGGGGAACTATGGCTACACCTTC.

The chain combines TRBV19 with TRBJ2-5; 8 bases are shared with TRBD1. V dropped 2 bases and J dropped 1; count of bases not matched to a gene: 3. This CDR3 is built from 15 residues. CDR1 is LNHDA and CDR2 is SQIVND in the germline V gene (reference sequence). This chain's CDR3 is CASSIPDRAQETQYF. CDR3 sequence (DNA): TGTGCCAGTAGTATACCGGACAGGGCCCAAGAGACCCAGTACTTC.

A note on this clone: One end of the junction does not line up with germline, which may come from a read error. This CDR3 is CASRGDSLSGANGLTF. CDR3 bases: TGTGCCAGCAGGGGGGACAGCCTCTCTGGGGCCAACGGCCTGACTTTC. The chain is built from TRBV25-1 and TRBJ2-6; 7 bases agree with TRBD1. The CDR3 covers 16 residues. Germline V gene lookup returns CDR1 MGHDK and CDR2 SYGVNS.

This clone was recorded a few times. The chain uses TRBV11-3 and TRBJ2-3, with TRBD2 identical over 10 bases. CDR3 length: 16 amino acids. Germline V gene lookup returns CDR1 SGHNT and CDR2 YENEEA. J lost 3 bases, V lost 1 base, and 4 bases had no gene match. CDR3 coding DNA: TGTGCCAGCAGCTTAGCTAGCGGGAGTTCTACAGATACGCAGTATTTT. It codes for CASSLASGSSTDTQYF.

The chain employs TRBV6-5 and TRBJ2-7; 11 bases are a match to TRBD1. Germline V gene lookup returns CDR1 MNHEY and CDR2 SVGAGI. The CDR3 runs to 15 residues. V lost 6 bases to trimming and J lost 2 bases; unmatched junction nucleotides: 6. CDR3: CASSRGQGAPYEQYF. For the CDR3, the DNA is TGTGCCAGCAGCCGAGGACAGGGGGCCCCCTACGAGCAGTACTTC.

Written as DNA, the CDR3 is TGTGCCAGCAGCGGACAGGGAGGGACCTACTACGAGCAGTACTTC. Residues: CASSGQGGTYYEQYF. The chain recombines TRBV28 with TRBJ2-5, with D possibly being TRBD1 (8 bases). The J call is in doubt because the DNA end fits TRBJ2-7 better. Per germline, CDR1 MDHEN and CDR2 SYDVKM. The CDR3 covers 15 residues.

The chain joins TRBV5-1 to TRBJ2-7, with D possibly being TRBD2 (7 bases). Trimming removed 3 bases at V and 5 bases at J, with 18 bases between. Looked up from germline, CDR1 is SGHRS and CDR2 is YFSETQ. The CDR3 loop spans 15 amino acids. CDR3 DNA sequence: TGCGCCAGCAGCTACGAGGGGGGGCCCAGCCACGAGCAGTACTTC. It codes for CASSYEGGPSHEQYF.

This rearrangement joins TRBV7-3 to TRBJ2-3; TRBD1 aligns across 8 bases. The ends lost 4 bases at V and 2 bases at J; junction bases unmatched: 5. The germline gives CDR1 SGHTA, CDR2 FQGTGA. The CDR3 spans 15 residues. The CDR3 region is CASSSMGQATDTQYF. The CDR3 DNA sequence: TGTGCCAGCAGCTCCATGGGACAGGCCACAGATACGCAGTATTTT.

The gene calls are TRBV14 and TRBJ2-1; 9 bases are a match to TRBD2. This CDR3 is 15 amino acids long. Trimming removed 4 bases from V and 4 bases from J; junction bases left unmatched: 5. Germline-derived CDR1 and CDR2 are SGHDN and FVKESK. For the CDR3, the DNA is TGTGCCAGCAGCCTCGGACTAGCGAGTTACAATGAGCAGTTCTTC. It is translated as CASSLGLASYNEQFF. Complete variable domain (other parts from reference TRBV14 and TRBJ2-1): EAGVTQFPSHSVIEKGQTVTLRCDPISGHDNLYWYRRVMGKEIKFLLHFVKESKQDESGMPNNRFLAERTGGTYSTLKVQPAELEDSGVYFCASSLGLASYNEQFFGPGTRLTVL.

This clone was detected a few times. Other nucleotide sequences in the sample specify the same CDR3. The J gene is TRBJ2-5, the V gene TRBV7-9, with D tentatively TRBD2 (6 bases). Per germline, CDR1 SEHNR and CDR2 FQNEAQ (reference sequence). Trimming shortened V by 5 bases and J by 2 bases, and 12 bases separated the two germline ends. The CDR3 has 14 residues. CDR3: CASSQWTIQETQYF. Here the CDR3 DNA reads TGTGCCAGCAGCCAGTGGACTATTCAAGAGACCCAGTACTTC.

The gene calls are TRBV6-6 and TRBJ1-5; tentative D call: TRBD1 (5 bases). The CDR3 length is 14 residues. V lost 5 bases and J lost 0, with 8 bases in between. Germline V gene data show CDR1 as MNHNY and CDR2 as SVGAGI (reference sequence). The CDR3 is CASSAGYSNQPQHF. CDR3 bases: TGTGCCAGCAGTGCAGGGTATAGCAATCAGCCCCAGCATTTT.

The rearrangement links TRBV4-2 to TRBJ1-1, with no clear D. Trimming stripped 4 bases from V and 0 bases from J, with 12 bases between. CDR1 and CDR2 (germline): LGHNA, YNFKEQ. This CDR3 comprises 15 residues. In DNA, the CDR3 is TGTGCCAGCAGCCCCCTGGCAACCATGAACACTGAAGCTTTCTTT. Protein product: CASSPLATMNTEAFF.

This rearrangement joins TRBV30 to TRBJ2-3; 10 nucleotides match TRBD2. Germline V gives CDR1 GTSNPN, CDR2 SVGIG (reference sequence). The CDR3 consists of 15 residues. The ends lost 0 bases at V and 2 bases at J; junction bases unmatched: 2. As DNA, the CDR3 is TGTGCCTGGAGTGTGACTAGCGGGTTCACAGATACGCAGTATTTT. It translates to CAWSVTSGFTDTQYF.